This T cell receptor beta chain stems from a study of tissue T cells after allogeneic stem cell transplantation. Findings of the study overall: Tissue-detected TCR repertoire was only partly captured by blood and spleen T cells. The study did not identify alloreactive or antigen-specific tissue TCRs, and some clones might be persisting host cells.

About this clone: Its specificity is unknown.

Generated by immunoSEQ multiplex PCR, the TCRdb table keeps only in-frame clones and is missing some. The sample includes 25,000 to 30,000 clones, 85% to 90% of them seen just once. The CDR3 extends over 14 amino acids. Germline V CDR1 and CDR2: MNHEY, SVGAGI. The ends lost 7 bases at V and 6 bases at J; junction bases unmatched: 7. This clonotype was sampled from a woman aged 18-49 years who later had graft-versus-host disease after an allogeneic stem cell transplant. Sequencing used blood, obtained before transplantation. This sequence joins TRBV6-5 and TRBJ2-1; TRBD2 matches 9 bases. The CDR3 region is CASTSLAGINEQFF. CDR3 sequence (DNA): TGTGCCAGCACCTCGCTAGCGGGGATCAATGAGCAGTTCTTC.